This is a list of T cell receptor beta chains from one sample in a study of blood T cell repertoires in COVID-19. Sequenced by immunoSEQ multiplex PCR; TCRdb stores in-frame clones only, minus some. The data hold a few hundred thousand clones, with more than 80% observed a single time. The specimen sequenced was peripheral blood. The receptors originated from a woman aged 25 to 39 with COVID-19, enrolled during active disease. Both conserved end residues are part of each CDR3. A D gene is named only where the DNA matches it firmly. Only part of the rows carry a size: once, few, many, or a class if the clone is expanded.

>NA|TRBJ1-2|NA|TRBV3-1/TRBV3-2
TGTGCCAGCAGTTCTAAATTCGGCTTC
CASSSKFGF
>NA|TRBJ1-2|NA|TRBV7-9
TGTGCCAGCAGCTTAATCGGGGAGGACTACAGATTCTATGGCTACACCTTC
CASSLIGEDYRFYGYTF
>TRBD1|TRBJ1-4|NA|TRBV3-1/TRBV3-2
TGTGCCAGCAGCGCACAGGGGGCTGGGGTTGAAAAACTGTTTTTT
CASSAQGAGVEKLFF
>TRBD1|TRBJ2-7|NA|TRBV7-2
TGTGCCAGCAGCTTAAGCGCACAGGGGCTCCGCGAGCAGTACTTC
CASSLSAQGLREQYF
>NA|TRBJ1-1|once|TRBV4-3
TGCGCCAGCAGCCAAGATCCCCCGTATGCAGTGAATGAAGCTTTCTTT
CASSQDPPYAVNEAFF
>NA|TRBJ1-3|NA|TRBV5-1
TGCGCCAGCAGCTTGGGTTATAAGAAGAGCTCTGGAAACACCATATATTTT
CASSLGYKKSSGNTIYF
>NA|TRBJ1-2|few|TRBV5-6
TGTGCCAGCAGCTTGGGCAGTCTCGACTATGGCTACACCTTC
CASSLGSLDYGYTF
>NA|TRBJ2-7|NA|TRBV4-3
TGCGCCAGCAGCGTGGACAATACCAACGAGCAGTACTTC
CASSVDNTNEQYF
>TRBD1|TRBJ2-7|NA|TRBV10-2
TGCGCCAGCAGTACCGACAGGGGGAACGAGCAGTACTTC
CASSTDRGNEQYF
>TRBD1|TRBJ2-1|NA|TRBV7-6
TGTGCCAGCAGCTATAGGACAGGGAATGAGCAGTTCTTC
CASSYRTGNEQFF
>NA|TRBJ1-4|NA|TRBV4-1
TGCGCCAGCAGCCCCAACCAAAGGGGTTTGCGTGAAAAACTGTTTTTT
CASSPNQRGLREKLFF
>NA|TRBJ2-3|NA|TRBV5-5
TGTGCCAGCAGCTTGAAGGGACAAGAGGGCACAGATACGCAGTATTTT
CASSLKGQEGTDTQYF
>NA|TRBJ1-2|NA|TRBV7-2
TGTGCCAGCAGCCGTCACTCGGGTCGCTATGGCTACACCTTC
CASSRHSGRYGYTF
>TRBD1|TRBJ1-4|NA|TRBV3-1/TRBV3-2
TGTGCCAGCAGCCTAATGACAGGGGGTGTGCCTTACAATGAAAAACTGTTTTTT
CASSLMTGGVPYNEKLFF
>NA|TRBJ2-5|NA|TRBV7-2
TGTGCCAGCAGCCTGGGAGAGGAGACCCAGTACTTC
CASSLGEETQYF
>TRBD1|TRBJ2-1|NA|TRBV5-6
TGTGCCAGCAGCTGGGACAGGGGTTACAATGAGCAGTTCTTC
CASSWDRGYNEQFF
>TRBD2|TRBJ2-3|NA|TRBV4-3
TGCGCCAGCAGCCAAGATGCCAGGTACGTGGCGCGGGAGGACACAGATACGCAGTATTTT
CASSQDARYVAREDTDTQYF
>TRBD2|TRBJ2-3|NA|TRBV5-4
TGTGCCAGCAGCTTGGCGGGGGAGGGAGGGCCCTTTTCAGATACGCAGTATTTT
CASSLAGEGGPFSDTQYF
>TRBD2|TRBJ2-5|NA|TRBV30
TGTGCCTGGAGTCGACTCAGGGAGGGTGGCCAGTACTTC
CAWSRLREGGQYF
>NA|TRBJ1-1|once|TRBV20-1
TGCAGTGCTAGCTATTGGGCCGAAGCTTTCTTT
CSASYWAEAFF
>NA|TRBJ1-6|NA|TRBV14
TGTGCCAGCAGCCAGGACCAGCGGCTCGGGACACCCCTCCACTTT
CASSQDQRLGTPLHF
>NA|TRBJ1-6|NA|TRBV9
TGTGCCAGCAGCGTAAGAGGTAGTAATTCACCCCTCCACTTT
CASSVRGSNSPLHF